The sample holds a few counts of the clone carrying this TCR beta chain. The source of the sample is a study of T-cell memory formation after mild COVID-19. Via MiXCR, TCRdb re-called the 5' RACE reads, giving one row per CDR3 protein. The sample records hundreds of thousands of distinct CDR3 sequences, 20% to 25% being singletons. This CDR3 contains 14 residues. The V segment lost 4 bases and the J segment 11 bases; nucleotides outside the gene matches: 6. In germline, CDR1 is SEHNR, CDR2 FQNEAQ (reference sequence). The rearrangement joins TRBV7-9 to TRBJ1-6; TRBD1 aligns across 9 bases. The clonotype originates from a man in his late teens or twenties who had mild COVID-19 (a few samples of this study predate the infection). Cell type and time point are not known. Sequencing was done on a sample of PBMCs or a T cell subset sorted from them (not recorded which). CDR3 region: CASSSGTGWPPLHF. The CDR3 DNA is TGTGCCAGCAGCTCCGGGACAGGGTGGCCACCCCTCCACTTT.